This passage covers 5 T cell receptor beta chains from one sample sequenced in a study of technical replicates of blood from several donors (dated by TCRdb to the late 2010s). The library was obtained by the immunoSEQ multiplex PCR assay. TCRdb took this table from immuneACCESS and kept in-frame rearrangements with V and J called. Such tables lack part of the clones; where checked against another copy, unresolved V genes explain under half of the gap, and the rest is unexplained. Within this sample are some 57,000 clones, with roughly 90% of them counted one time only. The top ten constitute more than 4.5% of the sample. Sequenced sample: PBMCs. The source is a human donor in good health. Some clones in this sample may be carry-over from other donors' samples.

V and J are TRBV28 and TRBJ1-1; TRBD1 matches 7 bases. Germline CDR1 MDHEN, CDR2 SYDVKM. Trimming removed 6 bases from V and 4 bases from J; junction bases left unmatched: 5. CDR3 length: 13 residues. The CDR3 loop reads CASRSDRVTEAFF. The CDR3, as DNA: TGTGCCAGCAGGTCAGACAGGGTCACTGAAGCTTTCTTT.

The chain joins TRBV11-2 to TRBJ2-5; 10 bases align to TRBD1. The V and J ends lost 1 base and 4 bases, in that order; junction bases with no gene match: 3. CDR3 length equals 15 residues. Germline V gene sequence: CDR1 SGHAT, CDR2 FQNNGV. The CDR3, as DNA: TGTGCCAGCAGCTTAGGGGACAGGGGTGGAGAGACCCAGTACTTC. Its protein product is CASSLGDRGGETQYF.

CDR3 bases: TGTGCCAGCAGTTACTCACAAAGAAACCACGCCTACGAGCAGTACTTC. Its translation: CASSYSQRNHAYEQYF. The chain uses TRBV6-5 and TRBJ2-7; D call uncertain. CDR3 length: 16 residues. Trimming removed 0 bases from V and 2 bases from J, with 14 bases in between. The V gene's germline CDR1 is MNHEY and CDR2 SVGAGI.

The rearrangement uses TRBV5-1 and TRBJ2-7, with 10 bases fitting TRBD1. The J segment lost 5 bases and the V segment lost 3 bases, leaving 5 bases of the junction unmatched. Germline V gene data show CDR1 as SGHRS and CDR2 as YFSETQ. The CDR3 is made up of 14 amino acids. CDR3 amino acids: CASSSGTGAHEQYF. The CDR3 DNA sequence: TGCGCCAGCAGCTCCGGGACAGGGGCTCACGAGCAGTACTTC.

The J gene is TRBJ2-7, the V gene TRBV19; TRBD1 matches 7 bases. This CDR3 is 13 amino acids long. CDR1 and CDR2 from the germline V gene are LNHDA and SQIVND (reference sequence). V lost 5 bases, J lost 5 bases, and 6 bases stayed unmatched. The CDR3 DNA reads as TGTGCCAGTAGTGACACAGGGGCCGACGAGCAGTACTTC. This gives the protein CASSDTGADEQYF.